This record covers a single T cell receptor (beta chain). The sample originates from a study of cytomegalovirus exposure and HLA in healthy donors. Study background: HLA-typed donors were the source of approximately 85 million unique TCRs held in an early data release.

Vbeta (60) and Jbeta (13) primers were used in the PCR. TCRdb's table, derived via immunoSEQ multiplex PCR, lists solely in-frame clones and lacks some. The repertoire holds some 190,000 clones, with 80% as singletons. V trimming: 4 bases; J trimming: 4 bases; junction bases outside the gene matches: 4. CDR1 and CDR2 from the germline V gene are SGHTA and FQGNSA. This CDR3 has 14 amino acids. The origin of this receptor is a girl aged 5-17 years in good health and CMV-seropositive. The chain couples TRBV7-2 to TRBJ1-5, with 7 bases identical to TRBD1. The sequenced material came from PBMCs. The CDR3 region is CASSSGQLNQPQHF. The CDR3 nucleotides read TGTGCCAGCAGCTCGGGACAGCTTAATCAGCCCCAGCATTTT.